The rows below give T cell receptor beta chains drawn from one sample of a study of identical twins. TCRdb re-called the 5' RACE reads with MiXCR, one entry per CDR3 protein. This table has approximately 630,000 distinct CDR3 sequences, just over 7% appearing once. The data were also submitted as part of a second study, on yellow fever vaccine responses in identical twins.

The sample taken for sequencing was PBMCs. The receptors here all came from a woman aged 18-29 years in good health. The CDR3 runs from the conserved cysteine through the conserved F or W. D genes are given only for firm matches. Part of the rows lack a size; the others show once, few, many or a class for expanded clones.

>-|TRBV12-3/TRBV12-4|TRBD2|TRBJ2-2
CASRRRGTGTGELFF
TGTGCCAGCAGGCGGCGGGGGACCGGGACCGGGGAGCTGTTTTTT
>-|TRBV5-1|TRBD2|TRBJ2-1
CASSPRGFGTRLAGGGMHEQFF
TGCGCCAGCAGCCCCCGGGGGTTCGGGACCAGACTAGCGGGAGGAGGCATGCATGAGCAGTTCTTC
>many|TRBV20-1|-|TRBJ2-6
CSARDEGRGGVLTF
TGCAGTGCTAGAGATGAAGGCAGGGGAGGAGTCCTGACTTTC
>many|TRBV9|-|TRBJ2-1
CASSVAGAYNEQFF
TGTGCCAGCAGCGTAGCGGGAGCCTACAATGAGCAGTTCTTC
>few|TRBV27|-|TRBJ2-2
CASSDLDTGELFF
TGTGCCAGCAGCGATCTGGACACCGGGGAGCTGTTTTTT
>many|TRBV7-9|-|TRBJ2-7
CASSPYGGYEQYF
TGTGCCAGCAGCCCTTATGGGGGCTACGAGCAGTACTTC
>many|TRBV10-3|TRBD1|TRBJ2-1
CAISDTGTGGYNEQFF
TGTGCCATCAGTGATACCGGGACAGGGGGCTACAATGAGCAGTTCTTC
>many|TRBV24-1|-|TRBJ2-1
CATSDRVTYNEQFF
TGTGCCACCAGTGACAGGGTGACCTACAATGAGCAGTTCTTC
>many|TRBV6-5|TRBD2|TRBJ2-3
CASSYSSGGTDTQYF
TGTGCCAGCAGTTACTCCAGCGGGGGCACAGATACGCAGTATTTT
>-|TRBV28|-|TRBJ2-1
CASSLGSRGPYNEQFF
TGTGCCAGCAGTTTAGGGTCCAGGGGCCCCTACAATGAGCAGTTCTTC
>few|TRBV7-9|-|TRBJ1-5
CASSLTRPGARVQPQHF
TGTGCCAGCAGCTTAACAAGACCCGGGGCTAGGGTTCAGCCCCAGCATTTT
>many|TRBV28|TRBD2|TRBJ2-3
CASSFGTSGYTDTQYF
TGTGCCAGCAGTTTTGGGACTAGCGGCTACACAGATACGCAGTATTTT
>few|TRBV5-1|-|TRBJ2-7
CASSLGGPPWEQYF
TGCGCCAGCAGCTTGGGGGGGCCACCGTGGGAGCAGTACTTC
>many|TRBV4-1|-|TRBJ2-1
CASSHRDGSSYNEQFF
TGCGCCAGCAGCCACCGGGACGGCAGCTCCTACAATGAGCAGTTCTTC
>-|TRBV27|TRBD1|TRBJ2-1
CASSSTGGHSYNEQFF
TGTGCCAGCAGTTCGACAGGGGGTCACTCCTACAATGAGCAGTTCTTC
>-|TRBV20-1|TRBD2|TRBJ2-5
CSARAAGGGLETQYF
TGCAGTGCTAGAGCCGCCGGGGGGGGGCTGGAGACCCAGTACTTC
>many|TRBV2|-|TRBJ2-3
CASFERYSTDTQYF
TGTGCCAGCTTTGAGCGCTATTCCACAGATACGCAGTATTTT
>few|TRBV7-2|-|TRBJ2-7
CASSFQLYEQYF
TGTGCCAGCAGCTTCCAGCTCTACGAGCAGTACTTC
>few|TRBV7-2|TRBD2|TRBJ2-1
CASSPSGGAVNEQFF
TGTGCCAGCAGCCCAAGCGGGGGGGCAGTCAATGAGCAGTTCTTC
>-|TRBV12-3/TRBV12-4|-|TRBJ2-1
CASSSRANEQFF
TGTGCCAGCAGTTCGAGGGCGAATGAGCAGTTCTTC
>-|TRBV11-2|-|TRBJ1-1
CASSLWQAAEAFF
TGTGCCAGCAGCTTATGGCAGGCAGCTGAAGCTTTCTTT
>many|TRBV4-1|-|TRBJ2-1
CASRPTSGVDNEQFF
TGCGCCAGCAGGCCTACTAGTGGGGTCGACAATGAGCAGTTCTTC
>many|TRBV29-1|-|TRBJ2-2
CSVGDSLAGELFF
TGCAGCGTCGGGGACTCCCTAGCCGGGGAGCTGTTTTTT
>-|TRBV9|-|TRBJ2-2
CASSVQGRATGELFF
TGTGCCAGCAGCGTACAGGGGCGGGCCACCGGGGAGCTGTTTTTT
>-|TRBV28|TRBD1|TRBJ1-3
CASTTTGGIGNTIYF
TGTGCCAGCACAACTACAGGGGGAATCGGAAACACCATATATTTT
>-|TRBV4-1|TRBD2|TRBJ2-2
CASSRGTSDYTGELFF
TGCGCCAGCAGCCGAGGGACTAGCGACTACACCGGGGAGCTGTTTTTT
>many|TRBV10-3|-|TRBJ2-1
CAISESTFRDSLNNEQFF
TGTGCCATCAGTGAGTCGACTTTCCGGGACTCCCTAAACAATGAGCAGTTCTTC
>many|TRBV24-1|TRBD2|TRBJ2-3
CATSDAGTSGRAANTDTQYF
TGTGCCACCAGTGACGCCGGGACTAGCGGGAGGGCTGCCAATACAGATACGCAGTATTTT
>few|TRBV15|-|TRBJ1-2
CATSRERASYGYTF
TGTGCCACCAGCAGAGAACGGGCGAGCTATGGCTACACCTTC
>-|TRBV29-1|-|TRBJ2-5
CSVPRGGETQYF
TGCAGCGTTCCCCGGGGCGGGGAGACCCAGTACTTC
>-|TRBV10-3|-|TRBJ1-1
CAISGRPDTEAFF
TGTGCCATCAGTGGTCGGCCGGACACTGAAGCTTTCTTT